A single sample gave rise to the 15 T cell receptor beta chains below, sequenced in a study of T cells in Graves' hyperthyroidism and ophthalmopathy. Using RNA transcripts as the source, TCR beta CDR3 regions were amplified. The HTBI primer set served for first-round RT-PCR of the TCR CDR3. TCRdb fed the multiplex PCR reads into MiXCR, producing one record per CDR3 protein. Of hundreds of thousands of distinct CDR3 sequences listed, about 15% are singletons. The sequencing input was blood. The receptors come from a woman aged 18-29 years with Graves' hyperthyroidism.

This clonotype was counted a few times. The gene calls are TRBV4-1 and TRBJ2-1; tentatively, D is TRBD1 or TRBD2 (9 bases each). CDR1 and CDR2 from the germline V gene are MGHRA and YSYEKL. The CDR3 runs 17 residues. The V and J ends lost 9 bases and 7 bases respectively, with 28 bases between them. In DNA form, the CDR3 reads TGCGCCAGTCGACAGGGGGTGGCTAGCGGGAAGGGGAATGAGCAGTTCTTC. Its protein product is CASRQGVASGKGNEQFF.

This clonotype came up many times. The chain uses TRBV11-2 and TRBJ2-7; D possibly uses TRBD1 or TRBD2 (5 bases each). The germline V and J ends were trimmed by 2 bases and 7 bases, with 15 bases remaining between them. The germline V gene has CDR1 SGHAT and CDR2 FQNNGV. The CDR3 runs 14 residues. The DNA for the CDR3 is TGTGCCAGCAGCTTAATGGGTGGGACGGCTGAGCAGTACTTC. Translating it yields CASSLMGGTAEQYF.

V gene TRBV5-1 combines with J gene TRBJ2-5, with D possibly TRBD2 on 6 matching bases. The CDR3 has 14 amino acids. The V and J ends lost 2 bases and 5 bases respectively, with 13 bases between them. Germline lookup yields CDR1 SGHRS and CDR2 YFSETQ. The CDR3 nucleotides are TGCGCCAGCAGCTTTATAGCCGCGGGGGAGACCCAGTACTTC. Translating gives CASSFIAAGETQYF. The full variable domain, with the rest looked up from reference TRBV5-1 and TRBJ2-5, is KAGVTQTPRYLIKTRGQQVTLSCSPISGHRSVSWYQQTPGQGLQFLFEYFSETQRNKGNFPGRFSGRQFSNSRSEMNVSTLELGDSALYLCASSFIAAGETQYFGPGTRLLVL.

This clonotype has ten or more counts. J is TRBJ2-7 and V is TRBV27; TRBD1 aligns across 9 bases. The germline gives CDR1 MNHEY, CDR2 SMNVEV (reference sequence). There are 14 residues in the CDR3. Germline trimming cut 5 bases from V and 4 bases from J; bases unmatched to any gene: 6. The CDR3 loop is CASSQTGGSYEQYF. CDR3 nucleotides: TGTGCCAGCAGTCAGACAGGGGGGAGTTACGAGCAGTACTTC.

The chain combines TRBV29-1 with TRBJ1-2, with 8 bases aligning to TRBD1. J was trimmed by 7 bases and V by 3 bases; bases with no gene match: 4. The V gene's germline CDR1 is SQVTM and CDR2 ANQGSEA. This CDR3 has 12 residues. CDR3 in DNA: TGCAGCGTTGACAGGGGGCGAGTTGGCTACACCTTC. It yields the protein CSVDRGRVGYTF.

The CDR3 sequence: CASRRRQGDNQPQHF. CDR3 bases: TGTGCCAGCAGACGACGACAGGGGGACAATCAGCCCCAGCATTTT. The V gene is TRBV6-2 or TRBV6-3, the J gene TRBJ1-5, with 9 bases matching TRBD1. Germline V gene sequence: CDR1 MNHEY, CDR2 SVGEGT. The CDR3 contains 15 residues. Germline trimming cut 6 bases from V and 3 bases from J; bases unmatched to any gene: 6.

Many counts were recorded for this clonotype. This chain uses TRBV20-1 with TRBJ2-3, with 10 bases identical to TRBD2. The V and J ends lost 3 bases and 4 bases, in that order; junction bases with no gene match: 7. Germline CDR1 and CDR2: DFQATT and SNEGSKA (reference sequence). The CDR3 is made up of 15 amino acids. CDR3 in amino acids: CSARLGLASADTQYF. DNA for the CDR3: TGCAGTGCTAGGTTGGGACTAGCGTCGGCAGATACGCAGTATTTT.

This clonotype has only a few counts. The CDR3 spells CASSPHRDLAPYEQYF. CDR3 DNA: TGTGCCAGCAGTCCCCACCGGGACCTTGCACCCTACGAGCAGTACTTC. V usage is TRBV27 and J usage is TRBJ2-7; D possibly uses TRBD1 or TRBD2 (5 bases each). V lost 5 bases and J 2 bases, leaving 19 bases between the germline ends. This CDR3 has 16 amino acids. Germline loops: CDR1 MNHEY, CDR2 SMNVEV (reference sequence).

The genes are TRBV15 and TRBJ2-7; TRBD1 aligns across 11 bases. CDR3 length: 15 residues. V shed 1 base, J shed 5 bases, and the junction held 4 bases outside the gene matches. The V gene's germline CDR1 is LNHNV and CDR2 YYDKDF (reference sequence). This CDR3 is CATSRGGQGAHEQYF. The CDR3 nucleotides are TGTGCCACCAGCAGAGGAGGACAGGGGGCCCACGAGCAGTACTTC.

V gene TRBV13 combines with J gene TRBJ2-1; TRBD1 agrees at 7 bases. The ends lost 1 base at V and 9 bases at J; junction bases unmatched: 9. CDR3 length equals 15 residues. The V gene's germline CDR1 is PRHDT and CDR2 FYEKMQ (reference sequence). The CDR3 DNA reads TGTGCCAGCAGCTTAGCGGGGCCAGGGGGTAGTGAGCAGTTCTTC. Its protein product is CASSLAGPGGSEQFF. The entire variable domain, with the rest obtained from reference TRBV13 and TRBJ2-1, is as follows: AAGVIQSPRHLIKEKRETATLKCYPIPRHDTVYWYQQGPGQDPQFLISFYEKMQSDKGSIPDRFSAQQFSDYHSELNMSSLELGDSALYFCASSLAGPGGSEQFFGPGTRLTVL.

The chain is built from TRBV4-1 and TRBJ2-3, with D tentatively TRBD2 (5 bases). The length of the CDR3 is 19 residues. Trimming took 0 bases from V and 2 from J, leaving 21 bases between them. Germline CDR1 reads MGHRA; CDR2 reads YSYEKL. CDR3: CASSQDDGIPRVTTDTQYF. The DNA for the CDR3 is TGCGCCAGCAGCCAAGATGACGGGATCCCGCGGGTAACCACAGATACGCAGTATTTT.

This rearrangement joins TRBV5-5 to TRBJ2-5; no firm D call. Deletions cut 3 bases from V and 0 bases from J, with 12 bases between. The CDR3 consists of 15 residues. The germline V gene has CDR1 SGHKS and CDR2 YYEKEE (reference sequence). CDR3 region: CASSSHSPYQETQYF. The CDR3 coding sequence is TGTGCCAGCAGCTCCCACTCACCGTACCAAGAGACCCAGTACTTC.

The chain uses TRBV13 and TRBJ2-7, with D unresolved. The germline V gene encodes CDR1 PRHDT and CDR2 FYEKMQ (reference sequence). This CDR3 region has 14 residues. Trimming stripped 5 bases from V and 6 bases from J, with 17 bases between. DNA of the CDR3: TGTGCCAGCAGCCTTTCTAGAAGTTCACGCGAGCAGTACTTC. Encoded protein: CASSLSRSSREQYF.

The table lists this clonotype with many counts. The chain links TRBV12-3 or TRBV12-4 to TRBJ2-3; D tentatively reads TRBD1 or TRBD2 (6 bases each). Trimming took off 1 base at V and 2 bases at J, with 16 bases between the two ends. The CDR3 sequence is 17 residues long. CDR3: CASSLVGGARDTDTQYF. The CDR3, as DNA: TGTGCCAGCAGTTTAGTGGGGGGCGCGCGTGACACAGATACGCAGTATTTT.

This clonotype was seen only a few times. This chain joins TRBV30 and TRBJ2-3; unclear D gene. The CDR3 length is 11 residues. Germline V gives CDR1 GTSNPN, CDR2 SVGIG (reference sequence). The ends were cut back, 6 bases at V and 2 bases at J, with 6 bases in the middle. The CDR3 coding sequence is TGTGCCTGCCTCGACACAGATACGCAGTATTTT. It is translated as CACLDTDTQYF.